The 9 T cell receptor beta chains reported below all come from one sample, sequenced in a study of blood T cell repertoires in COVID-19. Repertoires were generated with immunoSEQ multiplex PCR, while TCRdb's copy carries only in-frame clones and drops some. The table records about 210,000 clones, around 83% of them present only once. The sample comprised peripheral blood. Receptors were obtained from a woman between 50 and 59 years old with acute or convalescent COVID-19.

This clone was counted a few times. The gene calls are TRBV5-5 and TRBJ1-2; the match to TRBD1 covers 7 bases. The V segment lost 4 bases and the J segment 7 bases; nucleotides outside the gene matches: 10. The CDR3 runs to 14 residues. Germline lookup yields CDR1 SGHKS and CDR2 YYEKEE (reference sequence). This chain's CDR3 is CASSTLDRVSGYTF. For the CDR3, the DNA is TGTGCCAGCAGCACCCTTGACAGGGTCTCTGGCTACACCTTC.

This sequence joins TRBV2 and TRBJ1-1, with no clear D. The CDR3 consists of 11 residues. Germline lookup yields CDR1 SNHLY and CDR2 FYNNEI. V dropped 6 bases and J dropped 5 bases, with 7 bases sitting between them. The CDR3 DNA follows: TGTGCCAGCAGGGTGAGGACTGAAGCTTTCTTT. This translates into CASRVRTEAFF.

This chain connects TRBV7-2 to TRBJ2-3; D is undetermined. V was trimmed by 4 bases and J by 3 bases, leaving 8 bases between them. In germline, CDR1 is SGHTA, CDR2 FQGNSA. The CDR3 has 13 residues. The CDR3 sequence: CASSSFRTDTQYF. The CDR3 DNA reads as TGTGCCAGCAGCTCTTTCCGGACAGATACGCAGTATTTT. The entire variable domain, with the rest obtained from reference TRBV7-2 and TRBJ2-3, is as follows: GAGVSQSPSNKVTEKGKDVELRCDPISGHTALYWYRQSLGQGLEFLIYFQGNSAPDKSGLPSDRFSAERTGGSVSTLTIQRTQQEDSAVYLCASSSFRTDTQYFGPGTRLTVL.

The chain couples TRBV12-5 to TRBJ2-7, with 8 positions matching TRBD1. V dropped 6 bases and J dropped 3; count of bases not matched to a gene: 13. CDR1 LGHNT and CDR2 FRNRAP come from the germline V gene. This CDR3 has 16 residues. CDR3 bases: TGTGCTAGTGGCCTTTCTGGACAGGGTCGTATCTACGAGCAGTACTTC. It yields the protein CASGLSGQGRIYEQYF.

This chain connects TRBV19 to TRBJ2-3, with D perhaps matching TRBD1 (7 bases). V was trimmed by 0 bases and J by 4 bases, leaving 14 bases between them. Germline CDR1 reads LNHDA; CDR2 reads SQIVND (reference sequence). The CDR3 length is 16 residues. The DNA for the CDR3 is TGTGCCAGTAGTATAGATGGAGGGGGCGTCGCAGATACGCAGTATTTT. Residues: CASSIDGGGVADTQYF. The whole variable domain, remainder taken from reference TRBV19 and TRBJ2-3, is DGGITQSPKYLFRKEGQNVTLSCEQNLNHDAMYWYRQDPGQGLRLIYYSQIVNDFQKGDIAEGYSVSREKKESFPLTVTSAQKNPTAFYLCASSIDGGGVADTQYFGPGTRLTVL.

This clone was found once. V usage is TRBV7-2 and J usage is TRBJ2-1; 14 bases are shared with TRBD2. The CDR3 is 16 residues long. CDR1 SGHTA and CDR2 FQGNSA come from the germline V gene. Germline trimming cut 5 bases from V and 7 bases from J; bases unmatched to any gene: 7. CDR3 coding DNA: TGTGCCAGCAGCCCGGCTGGGACTAGCGGGAGAAATGAGCAGTTCTTC. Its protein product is CASSPAGTSGRNEQFF.

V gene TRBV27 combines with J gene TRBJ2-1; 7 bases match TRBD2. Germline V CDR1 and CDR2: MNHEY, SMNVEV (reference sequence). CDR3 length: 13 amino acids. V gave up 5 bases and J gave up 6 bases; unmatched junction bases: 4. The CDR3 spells CASSPGGGNEQFF. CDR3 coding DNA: TGTGCCAGCAGTCCTGGGGGGGGCAATGAGCAGTTCTTC.

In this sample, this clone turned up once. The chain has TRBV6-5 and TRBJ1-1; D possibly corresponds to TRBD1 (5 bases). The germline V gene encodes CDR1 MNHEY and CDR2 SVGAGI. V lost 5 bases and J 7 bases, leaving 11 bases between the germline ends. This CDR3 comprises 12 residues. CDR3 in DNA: TGTGCCAGCAGTCCAACCCAGGGTGAAGCTTTCTTT. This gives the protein CASSPTQGEAFF.

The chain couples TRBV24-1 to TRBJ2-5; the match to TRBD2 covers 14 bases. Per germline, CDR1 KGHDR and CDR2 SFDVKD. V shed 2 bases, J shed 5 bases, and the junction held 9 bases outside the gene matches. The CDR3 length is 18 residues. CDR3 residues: CATSDSSGTSGGGETQYF. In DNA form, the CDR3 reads TGTGCCACCAGTGATTCCTCCGGGACTAGCGGGGGCGGGGAGACCCAGTACTTC.